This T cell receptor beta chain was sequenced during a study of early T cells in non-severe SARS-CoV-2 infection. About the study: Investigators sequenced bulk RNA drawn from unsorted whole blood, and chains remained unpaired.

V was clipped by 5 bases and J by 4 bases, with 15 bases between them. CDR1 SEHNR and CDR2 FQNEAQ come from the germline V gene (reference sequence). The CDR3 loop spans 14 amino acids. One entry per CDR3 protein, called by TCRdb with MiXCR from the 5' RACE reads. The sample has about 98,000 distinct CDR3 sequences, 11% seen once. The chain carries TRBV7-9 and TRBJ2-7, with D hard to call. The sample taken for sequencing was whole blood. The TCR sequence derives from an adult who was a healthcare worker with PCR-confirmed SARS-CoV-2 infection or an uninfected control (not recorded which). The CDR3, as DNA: TGTGCCAGCAGCAACCGGGCGAGAAGTTACGAGCAGTACTTC. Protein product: CASSNRARSYEQYF.